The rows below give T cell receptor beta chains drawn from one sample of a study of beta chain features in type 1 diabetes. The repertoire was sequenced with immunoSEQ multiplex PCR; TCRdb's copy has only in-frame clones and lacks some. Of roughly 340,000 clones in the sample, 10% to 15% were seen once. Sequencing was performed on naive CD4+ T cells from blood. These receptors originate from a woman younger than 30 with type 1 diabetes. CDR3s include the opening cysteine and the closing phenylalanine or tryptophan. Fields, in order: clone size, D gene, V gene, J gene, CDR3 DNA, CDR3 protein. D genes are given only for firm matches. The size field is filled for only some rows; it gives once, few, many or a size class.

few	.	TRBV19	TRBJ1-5	TGTGCCAGTACTTTCGGTGGTTTGGATCAGCCCCAGCATTTT	CASTFGGLDQPQHF
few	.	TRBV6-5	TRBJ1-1	TGTGCCAGCAGTTACTCCCTAATGAACACTGAAGCTTTCTTT	CASSYSLMNTEAFF
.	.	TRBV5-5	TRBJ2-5	TGTGCCAGCAGCTTGGCTAGCCCAGAGACCCAGTACTTC	CASSLASPETQYF
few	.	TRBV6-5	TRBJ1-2	TGTGCCAGCAGTTACAACGGGAACTATGGCTACACCTTC	CASSYNGNYGYTF
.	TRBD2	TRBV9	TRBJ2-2	TGTGCCAGCACCTTAAGCGGGAGATCTACCGGGGAGCTGTTTTTT	CASTLSGRSTGELFF
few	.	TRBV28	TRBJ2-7	TGTGCCAGCAGGCCCACGGGCTACGAGCAGTACTTC	CASRPTGYEQYF
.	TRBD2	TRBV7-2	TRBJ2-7	TGTGCCAGCAGCTTCATGGTCGGACGGGGGGGTCCTGAGCAGTACTTC	CASSFMVGRGGPEQYF
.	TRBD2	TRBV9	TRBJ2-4	TGTGCCAGCAGCGGTCTAGCGGGGGGGTCAGTACGGTACTTC	CASSGLAGGSVRYF
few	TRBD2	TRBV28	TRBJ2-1	TGTGCCAGCAGTCCTCCGGGACTAGCGGTCTACAATGAGCAGTTCTTC	CASSPPGLAVYNEQFF
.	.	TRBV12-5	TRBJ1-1	TGTGCTAGTGGTTCGGTCTGGAACACTGAAGCTTTCTTT	CASGSVWNTEAFF
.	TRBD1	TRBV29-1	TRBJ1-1	TGCAGCGTTGGAGGGTTTAGGGGGCGGGTGAACACTGAAGCTTTCTTT	CSVGGFRGRVNTEAFF
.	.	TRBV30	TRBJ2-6	TGTGCCTGGAGTATTGGGAGGTCTGGGGCCAACGTCCTGACTTTC	CAWSIGRSGANVLTF
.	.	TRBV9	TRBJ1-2	TGTGCCAGCAGCGCCCCCCTCTATGGCTACACCTTC	CASSAPLYGYTF
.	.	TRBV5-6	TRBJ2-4	TGTGCCAGCAGCACGACAGGCGTAAGTTCCTTC	CASSTTGVSSF
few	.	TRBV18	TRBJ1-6	TGTGCCAGCTCACAACAGGACCTCAATTCACCCCTCCACTTT	CASSQQDLNSPLHF
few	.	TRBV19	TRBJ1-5	TGTGCCAGTAGTATAGATCAACTGCTCAATCAGCCCCAGCATTTT	CASSIDQLLNQPQHF